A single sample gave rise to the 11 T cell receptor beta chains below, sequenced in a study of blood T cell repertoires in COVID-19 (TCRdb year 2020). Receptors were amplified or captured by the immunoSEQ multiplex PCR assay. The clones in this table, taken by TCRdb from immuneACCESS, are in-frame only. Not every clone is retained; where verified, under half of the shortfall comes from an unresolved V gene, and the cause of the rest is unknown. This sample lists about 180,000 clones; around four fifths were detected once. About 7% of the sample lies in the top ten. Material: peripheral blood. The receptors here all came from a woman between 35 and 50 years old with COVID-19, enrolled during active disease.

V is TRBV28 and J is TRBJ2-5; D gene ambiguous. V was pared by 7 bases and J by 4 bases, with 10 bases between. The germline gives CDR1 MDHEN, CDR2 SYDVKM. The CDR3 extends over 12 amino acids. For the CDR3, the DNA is TGTGCCAGCAACCAGGTAGGAGAGACCCAGTACTTC. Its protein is CASNQVGETQYF.

Here the CDR3 reads CASSYVGGNQPQHF. CDR3 nucleotides: TGTGCCAGCAGTTACGTCGGGGGCAATCAGCCCCAGCATTTT. The chain joins TRBV6-5 to TRBJ1-5, with D hard to call. V was pared by 2 bases and J by 2 bases, with 7 bases between. The CDR3 totals 14 residues. CDR1 and CDR2 (germline): MNHEY, SVGAGI.

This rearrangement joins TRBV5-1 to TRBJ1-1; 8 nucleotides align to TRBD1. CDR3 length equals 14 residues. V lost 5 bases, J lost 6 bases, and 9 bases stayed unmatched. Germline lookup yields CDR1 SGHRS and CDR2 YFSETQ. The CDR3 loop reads CASRRTGSFAEAFF. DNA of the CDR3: TGCGCCAGCAGGAGGACAGGGAGCTTCGCTGAAGCTTTCTTT.

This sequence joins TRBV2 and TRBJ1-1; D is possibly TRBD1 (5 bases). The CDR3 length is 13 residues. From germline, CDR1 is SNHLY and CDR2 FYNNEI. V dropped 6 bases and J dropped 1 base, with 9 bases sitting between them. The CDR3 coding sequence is TGTGCCAGCAGGGGGCGCAAGAACACTGAAGCTTTCTTT. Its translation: CASRGRKNTEAFF. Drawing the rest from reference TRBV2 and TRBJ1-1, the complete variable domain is EPEVTQTPSHQVTQMGQEVILRCVPISNHLYFYWYRQILGQKVEFLVSFYNNEISEKSEIFDDQFSVERPDGSNFTLKIRSTKLEDSAMYFCASRGRKNTEAFFGQGTRLTVV.

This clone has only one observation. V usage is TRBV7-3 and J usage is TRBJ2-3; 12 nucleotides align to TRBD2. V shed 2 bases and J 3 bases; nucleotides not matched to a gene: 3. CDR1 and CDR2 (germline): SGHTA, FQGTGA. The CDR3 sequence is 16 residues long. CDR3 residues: CASSLGLAGPTDTQYF. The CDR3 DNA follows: TGTGCCAGCAGCTTAGGACTAGCGGGACCTACAGATACGCAGTATTTT.

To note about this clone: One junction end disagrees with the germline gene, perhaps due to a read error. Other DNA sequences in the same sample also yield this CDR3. Here the CDR3 reads CASTPRTDTEAFF. The CDR3 bases are TGCGCCAGCACTCCTCGAACAGACACCGAAGCTTTCTTT. This chain connects TRBV10-2 to TRBJ1-1; D unclear. CDR1 WSHSY and CDR2 SAAADI come from the germline V gene. This CDR3 is built from 13 residues.

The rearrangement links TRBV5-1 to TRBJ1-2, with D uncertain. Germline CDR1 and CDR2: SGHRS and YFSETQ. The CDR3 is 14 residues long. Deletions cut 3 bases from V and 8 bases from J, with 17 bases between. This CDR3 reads CASSWESSLRGYTF. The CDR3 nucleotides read TGCGCCAGCAGCTGGGAGTCTTCCCTTCGGGGCTACACCTTC.

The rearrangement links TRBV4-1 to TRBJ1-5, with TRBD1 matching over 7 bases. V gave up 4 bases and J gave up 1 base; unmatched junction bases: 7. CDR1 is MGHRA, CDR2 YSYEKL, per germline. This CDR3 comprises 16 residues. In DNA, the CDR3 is TGCGCCAGCAGCCCCCAGAGGGGGCTAAGCAATCAGCCCCAGCATTTT. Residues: CASSPQRGLSNQPQHF.

The DNA for the CDR3 is TGTGCCAGCTCACCCCCGGGGGTGACTGAAGCTTTCTTT. This translates into CASSPPGVTEAFF. The chain employs TRBV18 and TRBJ1-1; tentatively, D is TRBD1 (5 bases). CDR3 length equals 13 residues. Trimming left V 3 bases short and J 5 bases short, with 10 bases between. Germline V lookup: CDR1 KGHSH, CDR2 LQKENI.

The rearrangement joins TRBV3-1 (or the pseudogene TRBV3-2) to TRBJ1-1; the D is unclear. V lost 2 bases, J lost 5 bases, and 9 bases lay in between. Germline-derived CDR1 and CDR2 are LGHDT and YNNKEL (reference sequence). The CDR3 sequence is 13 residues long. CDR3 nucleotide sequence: TGTGCCAGCAGCCAATTAGGAGGGACTGAAGCTTTCTTT. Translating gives CASSQLGGTEAFF.

The CDR3 nucleotides read TGTGCCAGCAGCTTAGTCGCCCGGGGGAGGAGCTACACCTTC. This codes for CASSLVARGRSYTF. V is TRBV11-2 and J is TRBJ1-2; perhaps TRBD1 as D (5 bases). The V gene's germline CDR1 is SGHAT and CDR2 FQNNGV. The CDR3 covers 14 residues. V lost 1 base and J 9 bases, leaving 15 bases between the germline ends.